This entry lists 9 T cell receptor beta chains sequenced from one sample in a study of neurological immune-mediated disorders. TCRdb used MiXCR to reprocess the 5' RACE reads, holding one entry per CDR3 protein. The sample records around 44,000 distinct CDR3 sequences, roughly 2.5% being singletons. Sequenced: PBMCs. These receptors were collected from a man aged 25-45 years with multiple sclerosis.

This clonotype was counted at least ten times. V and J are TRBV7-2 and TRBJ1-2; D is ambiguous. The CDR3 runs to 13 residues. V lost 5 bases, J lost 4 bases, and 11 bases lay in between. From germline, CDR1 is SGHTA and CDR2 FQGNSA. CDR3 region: CASSPTSGYGYTF. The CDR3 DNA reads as TGTGCCAGCAGCCCCACGTCTGGCTATGGCTACACCTTC.

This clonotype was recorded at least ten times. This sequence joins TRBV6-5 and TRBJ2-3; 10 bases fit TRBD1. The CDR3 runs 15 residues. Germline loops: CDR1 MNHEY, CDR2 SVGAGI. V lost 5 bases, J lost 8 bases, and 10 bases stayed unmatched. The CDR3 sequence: CASSTGQGVGGTQYF. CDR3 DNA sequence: TGTGCCAGCAGTACAGGACAGGGGGTTGGAGGTACGCAGTATTTT.

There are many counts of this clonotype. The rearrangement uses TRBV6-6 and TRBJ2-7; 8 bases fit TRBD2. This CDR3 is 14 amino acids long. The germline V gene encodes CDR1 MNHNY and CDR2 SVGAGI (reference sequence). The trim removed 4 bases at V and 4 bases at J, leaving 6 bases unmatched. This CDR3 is CASSSLGGAYEQYF. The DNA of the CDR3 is TGTGCCAGCAGTTCCCTCGGGGGGGCATACGAGCAGTACTTC.

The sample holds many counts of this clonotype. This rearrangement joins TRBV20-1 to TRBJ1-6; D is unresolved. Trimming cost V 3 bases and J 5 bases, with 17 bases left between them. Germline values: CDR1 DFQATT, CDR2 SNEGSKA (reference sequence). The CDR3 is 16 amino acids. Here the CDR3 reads CSASLKGRMDNSPLHF. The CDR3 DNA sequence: TGCAGTGCTAGCCTAAAAGGGAGGATGGATAATTCACCCCTCCACTTT.

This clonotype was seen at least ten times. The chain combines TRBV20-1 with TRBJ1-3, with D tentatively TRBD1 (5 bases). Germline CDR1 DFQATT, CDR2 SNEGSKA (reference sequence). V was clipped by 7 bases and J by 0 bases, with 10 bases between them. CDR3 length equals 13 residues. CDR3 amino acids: CSVEGSSGNTIYF. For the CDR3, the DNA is TGCAGTGTAGAGGGGAGCTCTGGAAACACCATATATTTT.

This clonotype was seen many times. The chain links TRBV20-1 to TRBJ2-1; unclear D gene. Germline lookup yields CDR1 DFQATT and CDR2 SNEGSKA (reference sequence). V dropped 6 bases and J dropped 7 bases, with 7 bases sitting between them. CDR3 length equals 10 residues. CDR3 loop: CSATSNEQFF. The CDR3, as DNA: TGCAGTGCCACGTCTAATGAGCAGTTCTTC.

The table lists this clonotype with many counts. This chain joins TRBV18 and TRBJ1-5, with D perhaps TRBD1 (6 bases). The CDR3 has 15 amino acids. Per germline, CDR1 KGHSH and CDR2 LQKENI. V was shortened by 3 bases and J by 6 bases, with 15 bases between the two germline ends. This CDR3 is CASSPSRGRGQPQHF. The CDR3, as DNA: TGTGCCAGCTCACCGTCCAGGGGACGCGGTCAGCCCCAGCATTTT.

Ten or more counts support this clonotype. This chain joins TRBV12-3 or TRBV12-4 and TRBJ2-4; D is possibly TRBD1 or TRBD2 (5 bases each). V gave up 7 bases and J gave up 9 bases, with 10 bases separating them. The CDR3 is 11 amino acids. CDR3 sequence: CASTRGAIQYF. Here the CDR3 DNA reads TGTGCCAGCACTAGGGGAGCCATTCAGTACTTC.

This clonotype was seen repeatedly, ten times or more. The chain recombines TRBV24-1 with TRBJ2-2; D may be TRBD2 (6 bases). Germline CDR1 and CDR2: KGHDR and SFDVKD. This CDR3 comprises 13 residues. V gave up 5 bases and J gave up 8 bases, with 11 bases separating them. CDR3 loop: CATSAGGIGELFF. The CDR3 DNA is TGTGCCACCAGTGCCGGGGGTATTGGGGAGCTGTTTTTT.